This TCR beta chain stems from a study of human T cells and chemical hapten exposure. This clonotype showed up just a few times. Each CDR3 protein gets one entry after TCRdb re-called the RACE reads with MiXCR. The sample consists of 80,000 to 100,000 distinct CDR3 sequences, more than 10% of them appearing once. Time point meaning: patch test 3, about 24 weeks after DPC sensitization. Treatment reported: therapeutic diphenylcyclopropenone sensitization with weekly scalp DPC. The material was whole blood, obtained in connection with sensitization to the hapten diphenylcyclopropenone (DPC). This TCR derives from a woman in her forties or fifties with alopecia areata. Some clones in this sample may be carry-over from other donors' samples.

CDR3 in DNA: TGCAGTGCTAGAGTGACTAGCGGGAGTTACACCGGGGAGCTGTTTTTT. Residues: CSARVTSGSYTGELFF. The genes are TRBV20-1 and TRBJ2-2; 12 bases fit TRBD2. Per germline, CDR1 DFQATT and CDR2 SNEGSKA (reference sequence). J was trimmed by 3 bases and V by 1 base; bases with no gene match: 3. There are 16 residues in the CDR3.